This T cell receptor (beta chain) was captured by sequencing in a study of molecular identifiers for immune sequencing clone quantification. The CDR3 extends over 13 amino acids. Germline V CDR1 and CDR2: GTSNPN, SVGIG (reference sequence). V lost 0 bases to trimming and J lost 1 base, with 6 bases between them. This clonotype showed up many times. From the PCR reads, TCRdb called clonotypes with MiXCR, one entry per CDR3 protein. The sample yields about 640,000 distinct CDR3 sequences, 20% seen once. This sequence joins TRBV30 and TRBJ1-1; D gene ambiguous. The clonotype originates from a human donor in good health. Some libraries in this study had Jurkat cell RNA spiked in. The sample consisted of naive CD8+ T cells from blood, with Jurkat cell RNA spiked in. Stated subset: FACS-sorted CD8+CD4-CCR7+CD45RA+ naive T cells. The CDR3 spells CAWSVTKNTEAFF. CDR3 coding DNA: TGTGCCTGGAGTGTAACGAAGAACACTGAAGCTTTCTTT.